The following is a TCR beta chain sequence with its context. Its specificity is not known. These data originate in a study of OX40 agonist ivuxolimab in advanced cancers. Study-wide context: Ivuxolimab was delivered to patients intravenously every 2 weeks at doses spanning 0.01 to 10 mg/kg. Patients undergoing dose escalation presented with hepatocellular carcinoma, melanoma, renal cell or head and neck cancer. Study-wide findings and caveats: Expanded clones tended on average to be more numerous among CD8+ T cells than CD4+.

Libraries were prepared by immunoSEQ multiplex PCR; TCRdb keeps only in-frame clonotypes and omits some of them. The table shows 40,000 to 55,000 clones, with 85% to 95% occurring only once. The TCR originated in an adult with an advanced solid tumor such as melanoma, head and neck, liver or kidney cancer. The material was CD4+ or CD8+ T cells sorted from blood, obtained in a trial of the OX40 agonist ivuxolimab.

CDR3 region: CASSLQHIAGGVSEQYF. The CDR3 coding sequence is TGTGCCAGCAGCTTACAACACATAGCGGGAGGGGTTAGCGAGCAGTACTTC. This sequence joins TRBV7-2 and TRBJ2-7; TRBD2 aligns across 11 bases. The germline V gene has CDR1 SGHTA and CDR2 FQGNSA. The CDR3 spans 17 residues. After removal of 2 bases from V and 6 bases from J, the junction contained 12 bases not matched to a gene.